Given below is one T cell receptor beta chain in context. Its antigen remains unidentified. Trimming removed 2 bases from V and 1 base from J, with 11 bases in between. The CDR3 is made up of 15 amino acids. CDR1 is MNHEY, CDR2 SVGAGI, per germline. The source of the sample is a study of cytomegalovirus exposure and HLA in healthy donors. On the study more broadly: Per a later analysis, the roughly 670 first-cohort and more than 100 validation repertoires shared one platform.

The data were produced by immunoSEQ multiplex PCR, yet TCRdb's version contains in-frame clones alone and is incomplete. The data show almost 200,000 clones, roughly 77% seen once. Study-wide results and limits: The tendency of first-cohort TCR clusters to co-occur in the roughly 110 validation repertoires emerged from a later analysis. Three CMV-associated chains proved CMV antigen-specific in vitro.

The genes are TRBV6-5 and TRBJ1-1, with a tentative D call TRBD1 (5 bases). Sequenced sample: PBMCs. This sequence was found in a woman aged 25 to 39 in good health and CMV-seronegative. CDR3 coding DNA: TGTGCCAGCAGTTACGGGGCGGACGGGAACACTGAAGCTTTCTTT. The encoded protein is CASSYGADGNTEAFF.